The clone carrying this T cell receptor beta chain was detected only a few times. Its antigen is unidentified. With 5 bases removed from V and 0 bases from J, the gap between germline ends came to 6 bases. Germline V gene sequence: CDR1 SGHRS, CDR2 YFSETQ. The CDR3 has 14 residues. The data derive from a study of HIV-infected patients and healthy controls. cDNA was made from approximately 500 ng RNA using alpha and beta constant primers. Separate chain-specific third strand synthesis with multiplexing indices produced the alpha and beta libraries. One entry per CDR3 protein results from TCRdb running MiXCR on the 5' RACE reads. Seen here are under 6,500 distinct CDR3 sequences, around 25% observed once, and the top ten hold more than 20%. Notes on the study in general: Eight alpha and eight beta V genes differed significantly in mean usage between HIV-infected patients and controls.

Whole blood was used without fractionation, so all unsorted peripheral T cells were included. Enrollment excluded donors with tumors, hepatitis B or C, or recent vaccination. V is TRBV5-1 and J is TRBJ2-6; D unresolved. This specimen consisted of blood, obtained before antiretroviral therapy. The TCR was taken from an adult with HIV infection. CDR3 in amino acids: CASSLPSGANVLTF. As DNA, the CDR3 is TGCGCCAGCAGTCTTCCCTCTGGGGCCAACGTCCTGACTTTC.